These 14 T cell receptor beta chains came from one sample sequenced in a study of Graves' ophthalmopathy and Graves' hyperthyroidism. Amplification of the TCR beta CDR3 regions used RNA transcripts (as template). A first-round RT-PCR used HTBI primers, followed by a second-round multiplex PCR. TCRdb re-derived calls from the multiplex PCR reads in MiXCR, one entry per CDR3 protein. Among under 250,000 distinct CDR3 sequences listed, roughly 21% were seen once. What was sequenced was peripheral blood. The receptors stem from a woman between 45 and 65 years old with Graves' ophthalmopathy.

This clonotype was counted at least ten times. V gene TRBV20-1 combines with J gene TRBJ2-7, with 9 bases matching TRBD1. The trim removed 2 bases at V and 7 bases at J, leaving 9 bases unmatched. This CDR3 comprises 14 residues. Germline CDR1 DFQATT, CDR2 SNEGSKA (reference sequence). The CDR3 DNA is TGCAGTGCTAGACCCGGGACAGGGAGTAGTGAGCAGTACTTC. Translated: CSARPGTGSSEQYF.

The CDR3 region is CSARDPGGYTEAFF. CDR3 nucleotide sequence: TGCAGTGCTAGGGACCCAGGGGGATACACTGAAGCTTTCTTT. The V call is TRBV20-1, the J call TRBJ1-1, with 7 bases identical to TRBD1. Looked up from germline, CDR1 is DFQATT and CDR2 is SNEGSKA (reference sequence). With V trimmed by 3 bases and J by 3 bases, 7 bases remained unmatched. This CDR3 region has 14 residues.

This clonotype came up many times. J is TRBJ2-7 and V is TRBV29-1; 7 bases match TRBD2. Trimming cost V 6 bases and J 7 bases; bases outside gene matches: 12. The germline V gene encodes CDR1 SQVTM and CDR2 ANQGSEA. The CDR3 is 13 amino acids. The DNA for the CDR3 is TGCAGCGTACGGTCGGGCGGGAGTGGGGAGCAGTACTTC. It translates to CSVRSGGSGEQYF.

This clonotype was observed many times. The chain joins TRBV11-2 to TRBJ1-1; D may be TRBD1 (5 bases). CDR1 SGHAT and CDR2 FQNNGV come from the germline V gene. V lost 1 base to trimming and J lost 6 bases, with 15 bases between them. CDR3 size: 15 residues. Written as DNA, the CDR3 is TGTGCCAGCAGCTTAGTTTTAAGGGAAGGGGCTGAAGCTTTCTTT. Amino acid sequence: CASSLVLREGAEAFF.

V usage is TRBV7-2 and J usage is TRBJ1-1; no clear D gene. This CDR3 has 13 amino acids. CDR1 is SGHTA and CDR2 is FQGNSA in the germline V gene. The germline V and J ends were trimmed by 4 bases and 0 bases, with 6 bases remaining between them. CDR3 sequence reads: CASSSNLNTEAFF. The DNA of the CDR3 is TGTGCCAGCAGCTCAAACTTGAACACTGAAGCTTTCTTT.

This clonotype came up many times. The V call is TRBV9, the J call TRBJ2-2; 8 bases match TRBD2. In germline, CDR1 is SGDLS, CDR2 YYNGEE. The junction had 6 bases not matched to a gene; V was cut back by 0 bases and J by 8 bases. The CDR3 is 15 residues long. CDR3 DNA sequence: TGTGCCAGCAGCGTAGGCGGGGGGCAAGTTGGGGAGCTGTTTTTT. As protein: CASSVGGGQVGELFF.

As regards this clonotype: This may come from a read error, since a much larger clone is one base off. This chain joins TRBV6-5 and TRBJ2-4; 8 bases map to TRBD2. From germline, CDR1 is MNHEY and CDR2 SVGAGI. The CDR3 consists of 15 residues. The CDR3 protein is CASSYGREAKNVQYF. The CDR3 coding sequence is TGTGCCAGCAGTTACGGGCGGGAGGCGAAAAACGTTCAGTACTTC.

Ten or more counts support this clonotype. This chain uses TRBV19 with TRBJ2-2; 7 nucleotides align to TRBD2. Per the germline V gene, CDR1 is LNHDA and CDR2 is SQIVND (reference sequence). V lost 2 bases and J lost 7; bases outside the gene matches: 13. The CDR3 runs 17 residues. The CDR3 sequence is CASSIKASGDFGGELFF. CDR3 sequence (DNA): TGTGCCAGTAGTATAAAGGCCAGCGGGGACTTTGGCGGGGAGCTGTTTTTT. The whole variable domain, filled in from reference TRBV19 and TRBJ2-2, reads DGGITQSPKYLFRKEGQNVTLSCEQNLNHDAMYWYRQDPGQGLRLIYYSQIVNDFQKGDIAEGYSVSREKKESFPLTVTSAQKNPTAFYLCASSIKASGDFGGELFFGEGSRLTVL.

The chain couples TRBV7-2 to TRBJ1-2; 11 nucleotides align to TRBD1. Germline trimming cut 7 bases from V and 7 bases from J; bases unmatched to any gene: 8. The CDR3 has 14 amino acids. The germline V gene has CDR1 SGHTA and CDR2 FQGNSA. The CDR3 bases are TGTGCCAGCAACTCCGGGACAGGGGGATTTGGCTACACCTTC. It translates to CASNSGTGGFGYTF.

The V gene is TRBV28, the J gene TRBJ2-5; 11 bases align to TRBD2. The length of the CDR3 is 17 residues. Germline V gene lookup returns CDR1 MDHEN and CDR2 SYDVKM. V lost 5 bases and J lost 4; bases outside the gene matches: 12. CDR3 sequence: CASSPYRLAGYRETQYF. The CDR3 DNA sequence: TGTGCCAGCAGTCCTTACCGACTAGCGGGATATCGAGAGACCCAGTACTTC.

This clonotype has ten or more counts. This chain connects TRBV2 to TRBJ2-4; 8 bases fit TRBD1. The CDR3 contains 14 residues. Germline CDR1 SNHLY, CDR2 FYNNEI. V lost 5 bases to trimming and J lost 7 bases; unmatched junction nucleotides: 7. The CDR3: CASSPDRGPNIQYF. CDR3 nucleotide sequence: TGTGCCAGCAGTCCCGACAGGGGTCCCAACATTCAGTACTTC.

The table lists this clonotype with many counts. The chain employs TRBV30 and TRBJ2-4; 7 positions agree with TRBD1. Germline trimming cut 0 bases from V and 4 bases from J; bases unmatched to any gene: 3. CDR3 size: 14 residues. Germline V gene data show CDR1 as GTSNPN and CDR2 as SVGIG (reference sequence). In DNA form, the CDR3 reads TGTGCCTGGAGTGTAGGGGACAGAAAAAACATTCAGTACTTC. This gives the protein CAWSVGDRKNIQYF.

This clonotype showed up many times. J is TRBJ2-7 and V is TRBV7-3, with D possibly being TRBD2 (6 bases). Germline loops: CDR1 SGHTA, CDR2 FQGTGA. The CDR3 has 15 residues. Between the trimmed V and J ends, which lost 0 bases and 5 bases, there was a span of 14 bases. The CDR3 nucleotides are TGTGCCAGCAGCTTAACTGGAGGGAGGAAGGACGAGCAGTACTTC. Its protein is CASSLTGGRKDEQYF.

This clonotype showed up many times. The chain has TRBV6-1 and TRBJ2-7, with 7 bases that match TRBD2. In germline, CDR1 is MNHNS, CDR2 SASEGT. This CDR3 is built from 15 residues. The V and J ends lost 7 bases and 1 base, in that order; junction bases with no gene match: 10. The CDR3 nucleotides are TGTGCCAGCAACGCCCGCGGGAGCCAATCCTACGAGCAGTACTTC. Residues: CASNARGSQSYEQYF.